This is a list of T cell receptor beta chains from one sample in a study of cytomegalovirus exposure and HLA in healthy donors. Clones were sequenced by immunoSEQ multiplex PCR, and TCRdb holds only the in-frame ones, with some missing. In the table there are more than 95,000 clones, 65% to 85% of which are singletons. The sequenced sample was PBMCs. The receptors come from a male donor in good health and CMV-seronegative. Both conserved end residues are part of each CDR3. Fields, in order: D gene, V gene, J gene, clone size, CDR3 protein, CDR3 DNA. The D gene is left open where the match is weak. Clone sizes are given selectively: once, few, many, or a class where the clone is expanded.

NA,TRBV27,TRBJ2-5,NA,CASSPLASAGAQYF,TGTGCCAGCAGTCCGCTGGCGTCCGCAGGCGCCCAGTACTTC
NA,TRBV5-8,TRBJ2-3,few,CASSEWRGTDTQYF,TGTGCCAGCAGCGAGTGGCGGGGCACAGATACGCAGTATTTT
TRBD2,TRBV9,TRBJ2-1,NA,CASSVALAGGNEQFF,TGTGCCAGCAGCGTAGCCCTAGCGGGAGGAAATGAGCAGTTCTTC
NA,TRBV27,TRBJ2-4,NA,CASSLDSLAKNIQYF,TGTGCCAGCAGTTTAGACAGTTTAGCCAAAAACATTCAGTACTTC
TRBD1,TRBV7-2,TRBJ2-1,NA,CASSPGLDRPYNEQFF,TGTGCCAGCAGCCCGGGCTTGGACAGGCCATACAATGAGCAGTTCTTC
TRBD2,TRBV5-1,TRBJ2-1,NA,CASSSGLAGAGSYNEQFF,TGCGCCAGCAGCTCAGGACTAGCGGGAGCAGGCTCCTACAATGAGCAGTTCTTC
NA,TRBV10-3,TRBJ2-1,NA,CAISERAGLYNEQFF,TGTGCCATCAGTGAAAGGGCCGGACTTTACAATGAGCAGTTCTTC
TRBD1,TRBV27,TRBJ1-1,NA,CASSSIVRGRRTEAFF,TGTGCCAGCAGTTCAATTGTGAGGGGGCGCCGGACTGAAGCTTTCTTT
NA,TRBV19,TRBJ2-1,NA,CASSARQVNNEQFF,TGTGCCAGTAGTGCTAGACAGGTAAACAATGAGCAGTTCTTC
NA,TRBV6-6,TRBJ2-7,NA,CASSPTAYEQYF,TGTGCCAGCAGCCCGACAGCGTACGAGCAGTACTTC
NA,TRBV5-1,TRBJ2-3,once,CASSLIRDTQYF,TGCGCCAGCAGCCTCATACGGGATACGCAGTATTTT
NA,TRBV15,TRBJ1-5,NA,CATSRGSSGQRAQHF,TGTGCCACCAGCAGAGGCTCCTCAGGTCAGCGGGCCCAGCATTTT
NA,TRBV7-8,TRBJ2-1,NA,CASSFRVSYNEQFF,TGTGCCAGCAGCTTTCGGGTCTCCTACAATGAGCAGTTCTTC
NA,TRBV14,TRBJ2-1,NA,CASSQDNGVGQFF,TGTGCCAGCAGCCAAGATAACGGGGTGGGGCAGTTCTTC
NA,TRBV11-3,TRBJ1-3,NA,CASSHDFSSGNTIYF,TGTGCCAGCAGCCACGACTTCAGCTCTGGAAACACCATATATTTT
NA,TRBV6-1,TRBJ1-4,NA,CATTPREKLFF,TGTGCCACCACTCCTCGGGAAAAACTGTTTTTT
TRBD2,TRBV4-3,TRBJ2-3,NA,CASSQDRLAGGDTQYF,TGCGCCAGCAGCCAAGATCGGCTAGCGGGTGGAGATACGCAGTATTTT
TRBD2,TRBV4-1,TRBJ2-7,NA,CASSREGFEQYF,TGCGCCAGCAGCCGGGAGGGCTTCGAGCAGTACTTC
TRBD2,TRBV27,TRBJ2-1,NA,CASTPGASGSNEQFF,TGTGCCAGCACTCCCGGGGCTAGCGGGAGTAATGAGCAGTTCTTC
TRBD1,TRBV7-2,TRBJ2-3,NA,CASSSSLGQGDGTQYF,TGTGCCAGCAGCTCGTCCTTGGGACAGGGGGACGGGACGCAGTATTTT
NA,TRBV30,TRBJ2-7,NA,CAWSQVTTPNEQYF,TGTGCCTGGAGTCAGGTTACAACCCCCAACGAGCAGTACTTC
TRBD2,TRBV28,TRBJ2-7,NA,CASSFGVVASGSDEQYF,TGTGCCAGCAGTTTCGGGGTGGTAGCCAGCGGGAGTGACGAGCAGTACTTC
TRBD1,TRBV30,TRBJ1-2,NA,CAWLTGSYGYTF,TGTGCCTGGCTGACAGGGTCGTATGGCTACACCTTC
NA,TRBV4-2,TRBJ2-1,NA,CASSQDSGRENEQFF,TGTGCCAGCAGCCAAGATTCCGGCCGGGAGAATGAGCAGTTCTTC
NA,TRBV4-1,TRBJ2-3,NA,CASSYQAGPARGTDTQYF,TGCGCCAGCAGCTACCAAGCGGGCCCCGCGCGGGGCACAGATACGCAGTATTTT
TRBD2,TRBV2,TRBJ2-1,NA,CASSALLAGLNEQFF,TGTGCCAGCAGTGCGCTACTAGCGGGCCTCAATGAGCAGTTCTTC
NA,TRBV2,TRBJ2-1,few,CASRTSIQGPSYNEQFF,TGTGCCAGCAGGACCTCTATTCAGGGGCCCTCCTACAATGAGCAGTTCTTC
NA,TRBV27,TRBJ2-5,NA,CASSPKPPNPYQETQYF,TGTGCCAGCAGCCCTAAACCCCCTAACCCGTACCAAGAGACCCAGTACTTC
NA,TRBV11-2,TRBJ2-3,NA,CASSLRGRSGESTDTQYF,TGTGCCAGCAGCTTACGTGGGAGGAGCGGAGAGTCCACAGATACGCAGTATTTT
NA,TRBV27,TRBJ1-4,NA,CASSAKQGDEKLFF,TGTGCCAGCAGTGCGAAACAGGGCGATGAAAAACTGTTTTTT
NA,TRBV5-4,TRBJ2-5,NA,CASSRRGHQEETQYF,TGTGCCAGCAGCCGCCGGGGACATCAGGAAGAGACCCAGTACTTC
TRBD2,TRBV29-1,TRBJ2-1,NA,CSAKSGANNEQFF,TGCAGCGCTAAGAGCGGGGCAAACAATGAGCAGTTCTTC
NA,TRBV5-8,TRBJ1-5,NA,CASTLTGSNQPQHF,TGTGCCAGCACCCTGACAGGTTCCAATCAGCCCCAGCATTTT
TRBD1,TRBV29-1,TRBJ1-1,NA,CSARRTGGGGTEAFF,TGCAGCGCCCGGAGGACAGGCGGTGGGGGAACTGAAGCTTTCTTT
NA,TRBV27,TRBJ1-1,NA,CASSRGGAEAFF,TGTGCCAGCAGCCGAGGGGGGGCTGAAGCTTTCTTT
TRBD2,TRBV27,TRBJ2-3,NA,CASALAGGPVPDTQYF,TGTGCCAGCGCACTAGCGGGAGGGCCGGTCCCAGATACGCAGTATTTT
TRBD1,TRBV29-1,TRBJ2-7,NA,CSVEEVSRRTGSYEQYF,TGCAGCGTTGAAGAGGTCAGTCGGCGGACAGGGTCCTACGAGCAGTACTTC
TRBD2,TRBV4-1,TRBJ2-1,once,CASSPQRGISYNEQFF,TGCGCCAGCAGCCCACAGCGGGGGATATCCTACAATGAGCAGTTCTTC
TRBD2,TRBV5-1,TRBJ2-5,many,CASGTSGRRGGQETQYF,TGCGCCAGCGGCACTAGCGGGAGGAGAGGGGGGCAAGAGACCCAGTACTTC
TRBD2,TRBV2,TRBJ2-3,NA,CASGREGSTDTQYF,TGTGCCAGCGGGCGGGAGGGTAGCACAGATACGCAGTATTTT
TRBD1,TRBV25-1,TRBJ2-5,NA,CASSERTGGRETQYF,TGTGCCAGCAGTGAACGGACAGGGGGTCGAGAGACCCAGTACTTC
NA,TRBV28,TRBJ2-7,NA,CASSSIRAGRPYEQYF,TGTGCCAGCAGCTCTATCAGGGCTGGCCGTCCCTACGAGCAGTACTTC
NA,TRBV5-1,TRBJ2-1,NA,CASTFVGVERNEQFF,TGCGCCAGCACCTTTGTGGGAGTTGAGCGCAATGAGCAGTTCTTC
NA,TRBV5-4,TRBJ2-2,NA,CASSLSGGNTGELFF,TGTGCCAGCAGCTTGTCCGGGGGAAACACCGGGGAGCTGTTTTTT
TRBD1,TRBV7-9,TRBJ2-2,once,CASSPGQGEINTGELFF,TGTGCCAGCAGCCCCGGACAGGGTGAGATCAACACCGGGGAGCTGTTTTTT
NA,TRBV15,TRBJ1-1,NA,CATSRLDLAGGTNTEAFF,TGTGCCACCAGCAGACTAGACCTAGCGGGGGGGACAAACACTGAAGCTTTCTTT
NA,TRBV11-3,TRBJ2-3,NA,CASSSLTDTQYF,TGTGCCAGCAGCTCCTTAACAGATACGCAGTATTTT
NA,TRBV19,TRBJ1-1,NA,CASSRRSRRDTEAFF,TGTGCCAGTAGTCGTCGGAGTCGTCGGGACACTGAAGCTTTCTTT
TRBD1,TRBV29-1,TRBJ1-2,NA,CSVELGTGGNYGYTF,TGCAGCGTTGAACTGGGAACAGGGGGGAACTATGGCTACACCTTC
NA,TRBV9,TRBJ2-5,NA,CASSPSGQETQYF,TGTGCCAGCAGCCCTTCGGGGCAAGAGACCCAGTACTTC
NA,TRBV10-2,TRBJ2-7,NA,CASEEGLPEQYF,TGCGCCAGCGAAGAGGGCCTCCCCGAGCAGTACTTC
TRBD1,TRBV27,TRBJ1-2,NA,CASSPNNRGQRNGYTF,TGTGCCAGCAGTCCCAATAACAGGGGACAACGAAATGGCTACACCTTC
NA,TRBV9,TRBJ1-1,NA,CASSPPAVMNTEAFF,TGTGCCAGCAGCCCCCCAGCGGTTATGAACACTGAAGCTTTCTTT